This T cell receptor (beta chain) was obtained from a study of T-cell reconstitution after alpha-beta-depleted transplantation in children. The authors prepared the TCRbeta library with unique molecular identifiers. TCRdb re-derived calls from the PCR reads in MiXCR, one entry per CDR3 protein. This table has about 490,000 distinct CDR3 sequences, about 10% appearing once. Whole-study results and caveats: Several hundred expanded graft clones reportedly supplied alpha-beta T cells about two months after transplant. One year after transplant, T-cell counts and diversity came mostly from newly produced T cells. For some patients, TCRbeta diversity was high at day 60 because of recipient T cells and thymic progenitors that survived.

Germline V gives CDR1 MNHEY, CDR2 SMNVEV (reference sequence). The CDR3 is made up of 14 amino acids. V lost 6 bases and J lost 6, with 15 bases in between. This clonotype was counted a few times. No antigen is known for it. The chain links TRBV27 to TRBJ2-4; D possibly corresponds to TRBD1 (7 bases). The sequenced sample was PBMCs, obtained before TCRalphabeta/CD19-depleted stem cell transplant. The sequence was collected from a child aged 2-9 years with inherited bone marrow failure, due to receive a stem cell transplant. The DNA of the CDR3 is TGTGCCAGCAGCATCCGTCAGGGGGGAAACATTCAGTACTTC. Translation gives CASSIRQGGNIQYF.